Sequencing of this T cell receptor (beta chain) was carried out in a study of graft-versus-host responses after intestinal transplantation. On this clone: Its specificity is not known.

Here immunoSEQ multiplex PCR was the method, and the copy in TCRdb shows in-frame clones only, minus some. The sample shows about 120,000 clones, 85% to 95% of them seen only once. CDR1 and CDR2 from the germline V gene are SEHNR and FQNEAQ (reference sequence). The CDR3 is 16 residues long. Trimming at V came to 6 bases and at J to 8 bases, leaving 18 bases not matched to a gene. The study, taken as a whole, reports: Early HvG declines after transplant were associated with peak circulating GvH clone levels.

The TCR originated in a human donor who received an intestinal transplant. J is TRBJ2-7 and V is TRBV7-9; 8 positions match TRBD1. Sequencing was performed on unstimulated CD4+ T cells sorted from spleen or lymph node cells, taken before intestinal transplant. Written as DNA, the CDR3 is TGTGCCAGCAGTGCTCCCGGGACAGGCCAACCCATCAAGCAGTACTTC. Amino acids: CASSAPGTGQPIKQYF.